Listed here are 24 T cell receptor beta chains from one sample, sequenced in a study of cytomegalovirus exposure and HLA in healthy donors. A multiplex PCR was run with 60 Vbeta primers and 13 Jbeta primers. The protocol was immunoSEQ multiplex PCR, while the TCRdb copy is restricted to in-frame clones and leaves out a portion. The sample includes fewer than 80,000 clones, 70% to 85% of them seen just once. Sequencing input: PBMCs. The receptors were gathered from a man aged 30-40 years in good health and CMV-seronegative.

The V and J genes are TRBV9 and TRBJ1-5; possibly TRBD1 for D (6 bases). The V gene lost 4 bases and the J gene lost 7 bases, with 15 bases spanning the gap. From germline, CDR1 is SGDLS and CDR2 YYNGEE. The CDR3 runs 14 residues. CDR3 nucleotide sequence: TGTGCCAGCAGCTCAACAGGGCGACACCAGCCCCAGCATTTT. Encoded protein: CASSSTGRHQPQHF. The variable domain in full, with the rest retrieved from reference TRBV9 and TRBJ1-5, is DSGVTQTPKHLITATGQRVTLRCSPRSGDLSVYWYQQSLDQGLQFLIQYYNGEERAKGNILERFSAQQFPDLHSELNLSSLELGDSALYFCASSSTGRHQPQHFGDGTRLSIL.

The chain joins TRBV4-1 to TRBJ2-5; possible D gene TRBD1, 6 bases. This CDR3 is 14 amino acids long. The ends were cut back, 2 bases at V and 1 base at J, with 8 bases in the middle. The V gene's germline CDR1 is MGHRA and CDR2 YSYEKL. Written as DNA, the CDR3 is TGCGCCAGCAGCCAACAGGGGATCCAAGAGACCCAGTACTTC. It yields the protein CASSQQGIQETQYF.

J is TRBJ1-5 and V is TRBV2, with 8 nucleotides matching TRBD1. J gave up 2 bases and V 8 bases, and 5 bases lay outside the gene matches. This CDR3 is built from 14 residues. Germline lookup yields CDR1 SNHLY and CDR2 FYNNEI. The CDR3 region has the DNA TGTGCCAGCTCTTTGACAGGGGGCAATCAGCCCCAGCATTTT. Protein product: CASSLTGGNQPQHF.

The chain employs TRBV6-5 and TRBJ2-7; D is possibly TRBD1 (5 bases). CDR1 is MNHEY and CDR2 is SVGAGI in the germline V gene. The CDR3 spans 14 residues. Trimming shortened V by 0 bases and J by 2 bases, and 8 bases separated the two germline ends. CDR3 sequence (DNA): TGTGCCAGCAGTTACTCGGCAGGGACCTACGAGCAGTACTTC. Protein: CASSYSAGTYEQYF.

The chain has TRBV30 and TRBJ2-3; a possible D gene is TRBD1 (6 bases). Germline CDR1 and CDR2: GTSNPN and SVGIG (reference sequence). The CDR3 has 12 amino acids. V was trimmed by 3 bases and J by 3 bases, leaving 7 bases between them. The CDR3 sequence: CAWRGATDTQYF. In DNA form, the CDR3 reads TGTGCCTGGAGGGGGGCTACAGATACGCAGTATTTT.

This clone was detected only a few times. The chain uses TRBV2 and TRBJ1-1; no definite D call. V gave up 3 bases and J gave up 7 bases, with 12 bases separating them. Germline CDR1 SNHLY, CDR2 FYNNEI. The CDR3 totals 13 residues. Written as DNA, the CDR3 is TGTGCCAGCAGTGACCGGGGAGATTTTGAAGCTTTCTTT. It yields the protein CASSDRGDFEAFF.

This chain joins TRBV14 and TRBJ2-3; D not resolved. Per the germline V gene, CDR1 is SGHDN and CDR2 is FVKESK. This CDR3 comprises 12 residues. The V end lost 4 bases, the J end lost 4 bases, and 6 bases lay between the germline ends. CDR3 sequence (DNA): TGTGCCAGCAGCCCCCGGGCAGATACGCAGTATTTT. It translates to CASSPRADTQYF.

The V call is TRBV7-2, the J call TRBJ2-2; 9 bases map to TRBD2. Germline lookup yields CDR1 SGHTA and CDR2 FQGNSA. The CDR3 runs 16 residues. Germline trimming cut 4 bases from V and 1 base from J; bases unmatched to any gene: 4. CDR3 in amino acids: CASSWASGENTGELFF. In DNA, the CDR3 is TGTGCCAGCAGCTGGGCTAGCGGGGAGAACACCGGGGAGCTGTTTTTT.

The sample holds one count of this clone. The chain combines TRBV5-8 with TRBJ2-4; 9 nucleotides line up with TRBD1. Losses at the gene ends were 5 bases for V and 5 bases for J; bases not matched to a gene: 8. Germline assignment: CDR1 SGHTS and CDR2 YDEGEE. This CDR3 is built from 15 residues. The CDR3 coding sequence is TGTGCCAGCAGTTACAGGGGGCTCTCCCAAAACATTCAGTACTTC. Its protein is CASSYRGLSQNIQYF.

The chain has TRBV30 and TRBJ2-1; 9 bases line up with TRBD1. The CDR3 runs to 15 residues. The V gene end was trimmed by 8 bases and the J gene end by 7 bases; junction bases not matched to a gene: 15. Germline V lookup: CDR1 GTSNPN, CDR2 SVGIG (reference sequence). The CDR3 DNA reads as TGTGCCCGTACCGGGACAGGGAGCCCTAGGAATGAGCAGTTCTTC. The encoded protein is CARTGTGSPRNEQFF.

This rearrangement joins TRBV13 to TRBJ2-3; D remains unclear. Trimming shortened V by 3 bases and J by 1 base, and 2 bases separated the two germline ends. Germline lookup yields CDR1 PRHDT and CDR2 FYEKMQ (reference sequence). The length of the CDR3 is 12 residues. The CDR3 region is CASSFGTDTQYF. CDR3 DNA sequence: TGTGCCAGCAGCTTCGGCACAGATACGCAGTATTTT.

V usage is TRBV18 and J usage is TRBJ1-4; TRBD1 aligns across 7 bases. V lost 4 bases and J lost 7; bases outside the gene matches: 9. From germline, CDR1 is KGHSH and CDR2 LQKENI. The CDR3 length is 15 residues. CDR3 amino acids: CASSQTRQGGEKLFF. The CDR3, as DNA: TGTGCCAGCTCACAAACCCGACAGGGTGGTGAAAAACTGTTTTTT.

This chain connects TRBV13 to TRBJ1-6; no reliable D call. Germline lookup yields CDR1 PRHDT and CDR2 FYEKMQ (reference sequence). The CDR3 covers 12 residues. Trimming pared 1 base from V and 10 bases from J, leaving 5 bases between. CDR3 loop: CASSLVRSPLHF. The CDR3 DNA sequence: TGTGCCAGCAGCTTAGTTAGATCACCCCTCCACTTT.

The CDR3 DNA follows: TGTGCCAGCAGACCCAGGAGGGAAAGGCCCTACGAGCAGTACTTC. Translated: CASRPRRERPYEQYF. This chain uses TRBV6-5 with TRBJ2-7, with D possibly matching TRBD2 (6 bases). V was trimmed by 6 bases and J by 2 bases, leaving 17 bases between them. Germline V lookup: CDR1 MNHEY, CDR2 SVGAGI. The CDR3 is 15 amino acids.

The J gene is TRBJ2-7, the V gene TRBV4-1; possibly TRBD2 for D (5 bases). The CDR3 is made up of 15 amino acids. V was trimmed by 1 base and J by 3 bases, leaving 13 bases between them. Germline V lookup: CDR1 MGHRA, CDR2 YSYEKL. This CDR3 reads CASSQGGLERYEQYF. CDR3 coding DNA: TGCGCCAGCAGCCAAGGAGGGCTGGAGCGCTACGAGCAGTACTTC.

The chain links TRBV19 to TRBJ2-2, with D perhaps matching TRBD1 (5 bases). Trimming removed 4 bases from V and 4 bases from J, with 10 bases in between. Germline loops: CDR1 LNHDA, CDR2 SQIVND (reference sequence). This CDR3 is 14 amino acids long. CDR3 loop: CASSRQRVTGELFF. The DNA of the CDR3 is TGTGCCAGTAGTAGACAGCGAGTCACCGGGGAGCTGTTTTTT.

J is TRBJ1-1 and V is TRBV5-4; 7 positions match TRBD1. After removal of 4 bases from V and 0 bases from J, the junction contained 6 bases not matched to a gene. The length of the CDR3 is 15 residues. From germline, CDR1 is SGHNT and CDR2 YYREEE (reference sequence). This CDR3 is CASSHQQGLNTEAFF. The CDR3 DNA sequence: TGTGCCAGCAGCCATCAACAGGGGCTGAACACTGAAGCTTTCTTT.

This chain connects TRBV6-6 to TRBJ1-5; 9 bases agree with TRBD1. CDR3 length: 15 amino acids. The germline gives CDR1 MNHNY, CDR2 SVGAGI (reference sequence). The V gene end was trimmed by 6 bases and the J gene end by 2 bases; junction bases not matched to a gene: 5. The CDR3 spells CASRGQGRGNQPQHF. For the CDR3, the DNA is TGTGCCAGCAGGGGACAGGGACGGGGCAATCAGCCCCAGCATTTT.

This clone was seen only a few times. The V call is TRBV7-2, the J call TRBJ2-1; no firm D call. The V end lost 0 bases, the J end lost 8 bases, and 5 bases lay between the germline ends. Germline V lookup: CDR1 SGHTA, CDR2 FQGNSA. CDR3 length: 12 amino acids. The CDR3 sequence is CASSLASHEQFF. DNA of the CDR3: TGTGCCAGCAGCTTAGCTAGCCATGAGCAGTTCTTC.

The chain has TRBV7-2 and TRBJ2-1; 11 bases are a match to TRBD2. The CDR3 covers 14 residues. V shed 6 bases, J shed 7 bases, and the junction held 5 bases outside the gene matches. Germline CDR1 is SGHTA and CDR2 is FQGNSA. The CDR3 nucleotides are TGTGCCAGCAGAGGACTAGCGGGCCGTAATGAGCAGTTCTTC. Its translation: CASRGLAGRNEQFF.

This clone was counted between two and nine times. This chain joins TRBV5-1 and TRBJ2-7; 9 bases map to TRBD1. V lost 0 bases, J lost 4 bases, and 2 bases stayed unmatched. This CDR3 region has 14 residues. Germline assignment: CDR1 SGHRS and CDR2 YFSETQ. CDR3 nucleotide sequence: TGCGCCAGCAGCTTGGCCGACAGGGGGTACGAGCAGTACTTC. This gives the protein CASSLADRGYEQYF.

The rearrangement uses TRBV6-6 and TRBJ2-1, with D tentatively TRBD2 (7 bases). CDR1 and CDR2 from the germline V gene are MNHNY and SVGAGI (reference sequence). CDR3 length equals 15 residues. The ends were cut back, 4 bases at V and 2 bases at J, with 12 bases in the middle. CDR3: CASSSRGGTYNEQFF. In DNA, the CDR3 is TGTGCCAGCAGTTCTAGGGGGGGGACCTACAATGAGCAGTTCTTC.

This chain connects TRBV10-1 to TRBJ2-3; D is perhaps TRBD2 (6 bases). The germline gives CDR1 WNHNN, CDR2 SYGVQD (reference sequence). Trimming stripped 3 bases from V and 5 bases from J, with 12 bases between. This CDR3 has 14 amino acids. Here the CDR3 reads CASSDGGMLDTQYF. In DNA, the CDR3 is TGCGCCAGCAGTGACGGCGGGATGTTAGATACGCAGTATTTT.

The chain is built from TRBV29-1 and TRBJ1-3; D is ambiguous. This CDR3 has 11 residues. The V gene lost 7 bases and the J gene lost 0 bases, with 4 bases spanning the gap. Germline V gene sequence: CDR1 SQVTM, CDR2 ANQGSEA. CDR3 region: CSGASGNTIYF. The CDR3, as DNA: TGCAGCGGGGCCTCTGGAAACACCATATATTTT.